This T cell receptor beta chain was captured in a study of CD8+CD57+ T cells in acquired aplastic anemia. Study in general: CD4+ and CD8+ cells, once sorted, gave DNA averaging roughly 3 ug. Study-level findings and limits: A set of twenty-nine CD8+ CDR3 sequences was shared between patients and controls, and these sequences appeared highly expressed in patients.

This clonotype was seen a few times. The antigen is unknown. A much larger clone sits a single nucleotide away, making a read error possible. This likely comes from a read error, as the CDR3 has no conserved phenylalanine or tryptophan at its end. Sequenced patients had shown CD8+CD57+ cell expansion by flow cytometry. Genomic DNA served as template for TCR beta VDJ and CDR3 profiling. TCRdb re-called the reads through MiXCR, storing one row per CDR3 protein. The repertoire holds 150,000 or so distinct CDR3 sequences, with around half as singletons. Trimming took off 6 bases at V and 4 bases at J, with 16 bases between the two ends. CDR1 is MNHNS and CDR2 is SASEGT in the germline V gene. The CDR3 is 14 amino acids.

This sequence was found in a human donor with aplastic anemia. Sequencing was done on a sample of sorted CD4+, CD8+, or CD8+CD57+ T cells (not recorded which) from PBMCs. V is TRBV6-1 and J is TRBJ2-7; D is possibly TRBD1 or TRBD2 (5 bases each). CDR3 loop: CASREDKGTYEQYL. In nucleotides, the CDR3 is TGTGCCAGCAGGGAGGACAAGGGAACATACGAGCAGTACCTC.